Presented here are 5 T cell receptor beta chains from one specimen sequenced in a study of vaccination and CD4 T cells after COVID-19. Their antigen targets remain unknown. An Oncomine TCR Beta short-read assay was used to sequence the DNA from cultured CD4+ T cells. A single record per CDR3 protein comes from TCRdb applying MiXCR to the PCR reads. The sample carries some 11,000 distinct CDR3 sequences, around 80% recorded once. The treatment: roughly 10-day PBMC culture with coronavirus spike peptide pools or control peptides (ViraFEST assay). Material: CD4+ T cells from blood, cultured in vitro. The receptors originated from a human donor who had recovered from COVID-19.

The rearrangement uses TRBV28 and TRBJ2-1, with TRBD2 matching over 13 bases. This CDR3 is built from 16 residues. CDR1 and CDR2 from the germline V gene are MDHEN and SYDVKM. V shed 5 bases, J shed 9 bases, and the junction held 10 bases outside the gene matches. DNA of the CDR3: TGTGCCAGCAGTCTCGAACTAGCGGGAGGGCCAGGTGAGCAGTTCTTC. Translating it yields CASSLELAGGPGEQFF. The full variable domain, in which reference TRBV28 and TRBJ2-1 provide the parts outside the CDR3, is DVKVTQSSRYLVKRTGEKVFLECVQDMDHENMFWYRQDPGLGLRLIYFSYDVKMKEKGDIPEGYSVSREKKERFSLILESASTNQTSMYLCASSLELAGGPGEQFFGPGTRLTVL.

The V and J genes are TRBV7-9 and TRBJ2-7, with D unresolved. The V gene's germline CDR1 is SEHNR and CDR2 FQNEAQ (reference sequence). The CDR3 length is 14 residues. Trimming shortened V by 5 bases and J by 3 bases, and 14 bases separated the two germline ends. The CDR3 loop reads CASSPEETRYEQYF. Written as DNA, the CDR3 is TGTGCCAGCAGCCCCGAGGAGACTCGCTACGAGCAGTACTTC.

This clonotype is large. The chain couples TRBV10-3 to TRBJ1-1; a weak D match, TRBD1 (5 bases). The CDR3 totals 13 residues. CDR1 is ENHRY, CDR2 SYGVKD, per germline. With 4 bases removed from V and 7 bases from J, the gap between germline ends came to 13 bases. In nucleotides, the CDR3 is TGTGCCATCAGTGTCGGGACCCGCCTTGAAGCTTTCTTT. Its translation: CAISVGTRLEAFF.

V and J are TRBV5-4 and TRBJ2-5; tentative D call: TRBD1 (5 bases). This CDR3 spans 15 amino acids. With 2 bases removed from V and 2 bases from J, the gap between germline ends came to 13 bases. Germline V gene lookup returns CDR1 SGHNT and CDR2 YYREEE (reference sequence). The CDR3 region is CASSFPDSQQETQYF. The CDR3 DNA reads as TGTGCCAGCAGCTTCCCCGACAGTCAACAAGAGACCCAGTACTTC.

The chain recombines TRBV7-2 with TRBJ1-3, with 7 nucleotides matching TRBD1. Looked up from germline, CDR1 is SGHTA and CDR2 is FQGNSA. CDR3 size: 15 residues. Losses at the gene ends were 5 bases for V and 4 bases for J; bases not matched to a gene: 8. CDR3 in DNA: TGTGCCAGCAGCCGAAACACAGGGGCGGGAAACACCATATATTTT. Translated, it gives CASSRNTGAGNTIYF. Full variable domain (outside the CDR3, taken from reference TRBV7-2 and TRBJ1-3): GAGVSQSPSNKVTEKGKDVELRCDPISGHTALYWYRQSLGQGLEFLIYFQGNSAPDKSGLPSDRFSAERTGGSVSTLTIQRTQQEDSAVYLCASSRNTGAGNTIYFGEGSWLTVV.